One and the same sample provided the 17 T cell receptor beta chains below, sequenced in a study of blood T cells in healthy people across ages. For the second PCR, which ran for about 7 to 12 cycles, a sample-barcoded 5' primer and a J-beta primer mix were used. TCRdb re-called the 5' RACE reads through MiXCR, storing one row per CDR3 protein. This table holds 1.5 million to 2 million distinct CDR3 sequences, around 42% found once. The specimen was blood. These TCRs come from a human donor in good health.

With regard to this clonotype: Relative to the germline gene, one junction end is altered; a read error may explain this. CDR3 protein: CAISETGSYDYTF. As DNA, the CDR3 is TGTGCCATCAGTGAGACAGGGAGCTATGACTACACCTTC. The V and J genes are TRBV10-3 and TRBJ1-2, with D tentatively TRBD1 (6 bases). The CDR3 length is 13 residues. Per germline, CDR1 ENHRY and CDR2 SYGVKD.

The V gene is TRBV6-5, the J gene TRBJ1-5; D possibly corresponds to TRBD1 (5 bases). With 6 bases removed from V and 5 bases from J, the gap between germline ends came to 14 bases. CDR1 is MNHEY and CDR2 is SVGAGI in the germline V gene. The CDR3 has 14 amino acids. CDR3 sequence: CASSRSGTDQPQHF. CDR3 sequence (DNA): TGTGCCAGCAGCCGCTCAGGGACGGATCAGCCCCAGCATTTT.

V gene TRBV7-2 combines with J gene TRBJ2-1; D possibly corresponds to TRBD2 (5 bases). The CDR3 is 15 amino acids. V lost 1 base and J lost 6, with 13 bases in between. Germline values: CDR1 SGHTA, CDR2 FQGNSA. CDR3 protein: CASSLDGLRGNEQFF. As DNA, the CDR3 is TGTGCCAGCAGCTTAGATGGATTACGGGGCAATGAGCAGTTCTTC.

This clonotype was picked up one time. CDR3 residues: CASSPPDRLNTEAFF. CDR3 DNA: TGTGCCAGCTCACCACCGGACAGATTGAACACTGAAGCTTTCTTT. J is TRBJ1-1 and V is TRBV18, with a weak D call TRBD1 (6 bases). The germline CDR1 and CDR2 sequences are KGHSH and LQKENI. V gave up 0 bases and J gave up 0 bases, with 8 bases separating them. The CDR3 spans 15 residues.

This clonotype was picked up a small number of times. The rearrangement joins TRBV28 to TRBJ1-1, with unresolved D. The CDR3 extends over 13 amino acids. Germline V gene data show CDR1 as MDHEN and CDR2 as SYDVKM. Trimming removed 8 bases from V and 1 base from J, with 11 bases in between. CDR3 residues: CASHSTANTEAFF. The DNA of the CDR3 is TGTGCCAGCCATTCAACCGCGAACACTGAAGCTTTCTTT.

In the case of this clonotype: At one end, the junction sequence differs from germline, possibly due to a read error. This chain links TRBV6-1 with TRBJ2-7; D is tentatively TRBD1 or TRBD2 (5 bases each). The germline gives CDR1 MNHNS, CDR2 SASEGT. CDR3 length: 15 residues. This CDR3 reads CASCALDRSDYERYF. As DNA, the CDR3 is TGTGCCAGCTGCGCACTAGACAGAAGTGACTACGAGCGGTACTTC.

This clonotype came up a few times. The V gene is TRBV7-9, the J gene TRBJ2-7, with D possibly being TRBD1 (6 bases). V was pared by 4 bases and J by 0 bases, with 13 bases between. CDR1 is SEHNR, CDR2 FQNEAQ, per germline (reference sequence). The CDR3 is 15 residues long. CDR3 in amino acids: CASSSGTTSSYEQYF. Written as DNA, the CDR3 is TGTGCCAGCAGCTCCGGGACAACTAGCTCCTACGAGCAGTACTTC.

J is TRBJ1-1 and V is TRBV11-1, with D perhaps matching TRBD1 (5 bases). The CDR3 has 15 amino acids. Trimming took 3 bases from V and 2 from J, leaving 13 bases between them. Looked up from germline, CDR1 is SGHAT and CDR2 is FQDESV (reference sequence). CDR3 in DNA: TGTGCCAGCAGCTTTCGACACAGGATAAACACTGAAGCTTTCTTT. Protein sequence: CASSFRHRINTEAFF.

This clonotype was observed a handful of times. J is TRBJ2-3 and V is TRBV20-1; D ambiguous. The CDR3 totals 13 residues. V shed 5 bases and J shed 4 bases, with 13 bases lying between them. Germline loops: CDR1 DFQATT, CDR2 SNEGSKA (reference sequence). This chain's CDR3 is CSARRTSADTQYF. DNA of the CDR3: TGCAGTGCTCGAAGGACGTCGGCAGATACGCAGTATTTT.

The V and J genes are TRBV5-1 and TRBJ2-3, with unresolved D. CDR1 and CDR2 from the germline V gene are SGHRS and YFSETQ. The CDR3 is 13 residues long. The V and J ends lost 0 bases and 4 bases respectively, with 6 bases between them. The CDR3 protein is CASSLATPDTQYF. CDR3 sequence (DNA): TGCGCCAGCAGCTTGGCCACACCAGATACGCAGTATTTT.

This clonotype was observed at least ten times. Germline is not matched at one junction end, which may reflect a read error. The CDR3 here is CASSSGQEYNEQFF. In nucleotides, the CDR3 is TGCGCCAGCAGCTCGGGACAAGAGTACAATGAGCAGTTCTTC. The chain links TRBV7-2 to TRBJ2-1; D perhaps matches TRBD1 (6 bases). This CDR3 is 14 amino acids long. Germline V gene lookup returns CDR1 SGHTA and CDR2 FQGNSA.

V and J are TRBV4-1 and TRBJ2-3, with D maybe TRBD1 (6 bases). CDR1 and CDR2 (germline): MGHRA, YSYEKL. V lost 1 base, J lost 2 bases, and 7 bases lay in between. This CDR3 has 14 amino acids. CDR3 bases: TGCGCCAGCAGCCAAGGACAGGCCACAGATACGCAGTATTTT. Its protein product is CASSQGQATDTQYF.

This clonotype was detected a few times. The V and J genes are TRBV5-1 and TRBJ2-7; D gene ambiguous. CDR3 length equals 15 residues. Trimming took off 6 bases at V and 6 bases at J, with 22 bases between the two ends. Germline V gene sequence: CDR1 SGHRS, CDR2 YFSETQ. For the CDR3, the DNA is TGCGCCAGCAAAAGTAGCATGGGAAGTGCCTCCGAGCAGTACTTC. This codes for CASKSSMGSASEQYF.

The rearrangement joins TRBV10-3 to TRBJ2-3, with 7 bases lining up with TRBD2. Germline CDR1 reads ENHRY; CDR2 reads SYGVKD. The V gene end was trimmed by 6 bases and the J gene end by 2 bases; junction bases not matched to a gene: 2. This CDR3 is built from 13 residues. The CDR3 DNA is TGTGCCATCAGCGGGGGGACCACAGATACGCAGTATTTT. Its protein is CAISGGTTDTQYF.

CDR3 sequence: CASSLGNAGEQFF. For the CDR3, the DNA is TGTGCCAGCAGCTTAGGAAATGCTGGTGAGCAGTTCTTC. This chain joins TRBV7-9 and TRBJ2-1; D remains ambiguous. Germline V CDR1 and CDR2: SEHNR, FQNEAQ (reference sequence). The CDR3 is 13 amino acids. Deletions cut 1 base from V and 9 bases from J, with 10 bases between.

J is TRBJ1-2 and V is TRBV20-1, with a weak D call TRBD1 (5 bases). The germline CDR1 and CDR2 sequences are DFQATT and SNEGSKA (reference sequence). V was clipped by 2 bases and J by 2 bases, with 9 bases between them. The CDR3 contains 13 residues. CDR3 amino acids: CSARWTINYGYTF. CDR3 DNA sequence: TGCAGTGCTAGATGGACAATAAACTATGGCTACACCTTC.

CDR3 residues: CASKNSGDTEAFF. CDR3 sequence (DNA): TGTGCCAGCAAAAATTCGGGGGACACTGAAGCTTTCTTT. The chain links TRBV3-1 to TRBJ1-1, with D perhaps TRBD1 (5 bases). The CDR3 contains 13 residues. V dropped 7 bases and J dropped 3 bases, with 12 bases sitting between them. Germline V gene sequence: CDR1 LGHDT, CDR2 YNNKEL (reference sequence). Variable domain in full (rest from reference TRBV3-1 and TRBJ1-1): DTAVSQTPKYLVTQMGNDKSIKCEQNLGHDTMYWYKQDSKKFLKIMFSYNNKELIINETVPNRFSPKSPDKAHLNLHINSLELGDSAVYFCASKNSGDTEAFFGQGTRLTVV.